What follows describes a single T cell receptor (beta chain). Antigen specificity is unknown. These data belong to a study of OX40 agonist ivuxolimab in advanced cancers. Study-level background: In this trial design, patients received ivuxolimab intravenously at 0.01 to 10 mg/kg every 2 weeks. General study points: Expanded clones were, on average, more numerous in CD8+ T cells than in CD4+. Low clonal expansion, among the lowest seen, marked partial responders at 0.1-3.0 mg/kg.

Germline loops: CDR1 SQVTM, CDR2 ANQGSEA. This CDR3 comprises 11 residues. Assay used: immunoSEQ multiplex PCR; TCRdb lists only in-frame clones, some missing. The sample contains tens of thousands of clones, roughly 90% of which appear only once. Source: CD4+ or CD8+ T cells sorted from blood, taken in a trial of the OX40 agonist ivuxolimab. J is TRBJ1-2 and V is TRBV29-1, with D perhaps TRBD1 (5 bases). The TCR sequence derives from an adult with an advanced solid tumor such as melanoma, head and neck, liver or kidney cancer. The CDR3 bases are TGCAGTGCCCTGGGGCCGAAGGGCTACACCTTC. Translating gives CSALGPKGYTF.